Listed below are T cell receptor beta chains from one sample, sequenced in a study of identical twins. TCRdb re-derived calls from the 5' RACE reads in MiXCR, one entry per CDR3 protein. The top ten clones hold 9.5% to 15% of a sample with 350,000 to 450,000 distinct CDR3 sequences, around 20% of them seen once. The sequenced sample was naive T cells sorted from blood. These receptors were taken from a middle-aged man in good health. Each CDR3 is given with its conserved first and last residue. Fields, in order: J gene, V gene, CDR3 length, clone size, D gene, CDR3 DNA, CDR3 protein. D genes are given only for firm matches. The size field is filled for only some rows; it gives once, few, many or a size class.

j_call: TRBJ2-3; v_call: TRBV4-3; cdr3_length: 15; clone_size: many; d_call: .; cdr3_nt: TGCGCCAGCAGCCAAGAATTTGACACCACAGATACGCAGTATTTT; cdr3_aa: CASSQEFDTTDTQYF
j_call: TRBJ2-7; v_call: TRBV5-1; cdr3_length: 16; clone_size: many; d_call: TRBD2; cdr3_nt: TGCGCCAGCAATCCAGCGGGACTAGCGGTTATCTACGAGCAGTACTTC; cdr3_aa: CASNPAGLAVIYEQYF
j_call: TRBJ2-2; v_call: TRBV9; cdr3_length: 17; clone_size: .; d_call: TRBD1; cdr3_nt: TGTGCCAGCAGCGACGAACAGGGGGCGAGAGGGACCGGGGAGCTGTTTTTT; cdr3_aa: CASSDEQGARGTGELFF
j_call: TRBJ2-7; v_call: TRBV29-1; cdr3_length: 14; clone_size: .; d_call: TRBD1; cdr3_nt: TGCAGCGTTGTCCCTTGGACAGGACCCTACGAGCAGTACTTC; cdr3_aa: CSVVPWTGPYEQYF
j_call: TRBJ2-2; v_call: TRBV7-6; cdr3_length: 16; clone_size: many; d_call: .; cdr3_nt: TGTGCCAGCAGCTTTTGGAACGACTGGCGCACCGGGGAGCTGTTTTTT; cdr3_aa: CASSFWNDWRTGELFF
j_call: TRBJ1-3; v_call: TRBV6-5; cdr3_length: 16; clone_size: few; d_call: .; cdr3_nt: TGTGCCAGCAGTTCTTTGGGTGTCGGGGTTGGAAACACCATATATTTT; cdr3_aa: CASSSLGVGVGNTIYF
j_call: TRBJ2-7; v_call: TRBV2; cdr3_length: 14; clone_size: .; d_call: .; cdr3_nt: TGTGCCAGCGGGGAGGGGGAATTAGGCTACGAGCAGTACTTC; cdr3_aa: CASGEGELGYEQYF
j_call: TRBJ1-3; v_call: TRBV25-1; cdr3_length: 15; clone_size: few; d_call: .; cdr3_nt: TGTGCCAGCAGAGCGTCGGTTAACTCTGGAAACACCATATATTTT; cdr3_aa: CASRASVNSGNTIYF
j_call: TRBJ2-7; v_call: TRBV2; cdr3_length: 14; clone_size: .; d_call: TRBD1; cdr3_nt: TGTGCCAGCAACGGGGGACAGGTCTCCTACGAGCAGTACTTC; cdr3_aa: CASNGGQVSYEQYF
j_call: TRBJ2-3; v_call: TRBV5-1; cdr3_length: 15; clone_size: .; d_call: TRBD2; cdr3_nt: TGCGCCAGCAGCTTGAGTGCGGGAGTCACAGATACGCAGTATTTT; cdr3_aa: CASSLSAGVTDTQYF
j_call: TRBJ2-7; v_call: TRBV15; cdr3_length: 13; clone_size: many; d_call: .; cdr3_nt: TGTGCCACCAGCAGAGGTCCCGGGTACGAGCAGTACTTC; cdr3_aa: CATSRGPGYEQYF
j_call: TRBJ2-1; v_call: TRBV12-3/TRBV12-4; cdr3_length: 11; clone_size: few; d_call: .; cdr3_nt: TGTGCCAGCAGACGGACCTATGAGCAGTTCTTC; cdr3_aa: CASRRTYEQFF